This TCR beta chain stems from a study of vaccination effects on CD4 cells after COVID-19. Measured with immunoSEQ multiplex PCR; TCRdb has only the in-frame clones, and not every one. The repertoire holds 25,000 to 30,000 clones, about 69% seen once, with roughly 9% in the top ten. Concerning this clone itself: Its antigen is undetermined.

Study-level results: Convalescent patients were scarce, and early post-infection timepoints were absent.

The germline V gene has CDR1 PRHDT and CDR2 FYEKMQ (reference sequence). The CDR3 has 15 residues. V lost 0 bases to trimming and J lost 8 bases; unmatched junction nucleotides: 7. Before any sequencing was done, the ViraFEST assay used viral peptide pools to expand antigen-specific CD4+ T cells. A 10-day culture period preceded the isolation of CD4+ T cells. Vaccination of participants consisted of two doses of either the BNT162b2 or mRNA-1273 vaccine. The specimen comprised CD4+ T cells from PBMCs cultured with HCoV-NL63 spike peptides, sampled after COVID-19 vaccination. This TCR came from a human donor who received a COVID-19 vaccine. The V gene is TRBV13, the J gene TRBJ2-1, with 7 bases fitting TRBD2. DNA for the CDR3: TGTGCCAGCAGCTTAGGTGGCGGGAGAGGGGATGAGCAGTTCTTC. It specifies CASSLGGGRGDEQFF.